This entry is about one TCR beta chain. Antigen: not known. Germline-derived CDR1 and CDR2 are SNHLY and FYNNEI. This CDR3 region has 15 residues. V dropped 6 bases and J dropped 0; count of bases not matched to a gene: 6. The data belong to a study of OX40 agonist ivuxolimab in advanced cancers. The wider study: Patients in the trial were receiving intravenous ivuxolimab every 2 weeks, at doses of 0.01 to 10 mg/kg. Participants, 75% to 85% male, averaged roughly 55 years of age, ranging from roughly 23 to 90. Study-level points and caveats: Fewer expanded clones were found on average in CD4+ than in CD8+ T cells. Nonresponders included some who also had low normalized T-cell clonal expansion.

Data came from immunoSEQ multiplex PCR; TCRdb stores just in-frame clones and leaves some out. Found here are about 72,000 clones, roughly 87% of them singletons; the top ten hold more than 9.5%. The sample was CD4+ or CD8+ T cells sorted from blood, taken in a trial of the OX40 agonist ivuxolimab. The V gene is TRBV2, the J gene TRBJ2-3, with TRBD2 identical over 7 bases. The receptor's source is an adult with an advanced solid tumor such as melanoma, head and neck, liver or kidney cancer. The CDR3 reads CASRRLAASTDTQYF. As DNA, the CDR3 is TGTGCCAGCAGGCGGCTAGCGGCAAGCACAGATACGCAGTATTTT.